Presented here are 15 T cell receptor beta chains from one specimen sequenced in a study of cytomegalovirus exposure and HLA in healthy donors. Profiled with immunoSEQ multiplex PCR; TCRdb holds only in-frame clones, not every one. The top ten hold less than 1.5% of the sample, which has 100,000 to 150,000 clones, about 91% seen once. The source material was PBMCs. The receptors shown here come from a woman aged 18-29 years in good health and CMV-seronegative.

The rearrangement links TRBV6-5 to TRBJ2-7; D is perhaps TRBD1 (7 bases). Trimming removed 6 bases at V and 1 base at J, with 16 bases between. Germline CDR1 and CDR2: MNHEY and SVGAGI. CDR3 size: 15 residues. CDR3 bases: TGTGCCAGCAGCCCAGGAGGGGGCTTGTCCTACGAGCAGTACTTC. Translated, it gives CASSPGGGLSYEQYF.

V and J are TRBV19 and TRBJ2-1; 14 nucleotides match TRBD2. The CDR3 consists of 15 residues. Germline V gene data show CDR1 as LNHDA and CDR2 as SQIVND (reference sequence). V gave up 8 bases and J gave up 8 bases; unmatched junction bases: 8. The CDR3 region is CASSGLAGEVDEQFF. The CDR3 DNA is TGTGCCAGTTCGGGACTAGCGGGAGAGGTCGATGAGCAGTTCTTC. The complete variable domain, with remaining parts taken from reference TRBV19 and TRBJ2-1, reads DGGITQSPKYLFRKEGQNVTLSCEQNLNHDAMYWYRQDPGQGLRLIYYSQIVNDFQKGDIAEGYSVSREKKESFPLTVTSAQKNPTAFYLCASSGLAGEVDEQFFGPGTRLTVL.

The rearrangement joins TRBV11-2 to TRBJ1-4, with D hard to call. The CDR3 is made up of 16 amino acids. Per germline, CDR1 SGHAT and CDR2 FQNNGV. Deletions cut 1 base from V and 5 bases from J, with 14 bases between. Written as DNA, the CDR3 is TGTGCCAGCAGCTTAGTGGCTGGGAGGGAAAATGAAAAACTGTTTTTT. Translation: CASSLVAGRENEKLFF. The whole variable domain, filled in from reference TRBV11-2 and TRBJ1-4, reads EAGVAQSPRYKIIEKRQSVAFWCNPISGHATLYWYQQILGQGPKLLIQFQNNGVVDDSQLPKDRFSAERLKGVDSTLKIQPAKLEDSAVYLCASSLVAGRENEKLFFGSGTQLSVL.

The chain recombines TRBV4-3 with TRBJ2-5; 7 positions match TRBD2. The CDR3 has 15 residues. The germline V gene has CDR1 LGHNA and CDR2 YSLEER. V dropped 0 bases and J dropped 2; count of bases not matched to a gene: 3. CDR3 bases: TGCGCCAGCAGCCAAGACCGCGGGGGACAAGAGACCCAGTACTTC. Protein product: CASSQDRGGQETQYF.

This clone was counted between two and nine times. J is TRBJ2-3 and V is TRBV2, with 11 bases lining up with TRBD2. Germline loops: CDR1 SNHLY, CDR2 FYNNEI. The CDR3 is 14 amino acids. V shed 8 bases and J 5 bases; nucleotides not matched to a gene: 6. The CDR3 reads CASEGTSGKDTQYF. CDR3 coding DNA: TGTGCCAGCGAGGGGACTAGCGGCAAAGATACGCAGTATTTT.

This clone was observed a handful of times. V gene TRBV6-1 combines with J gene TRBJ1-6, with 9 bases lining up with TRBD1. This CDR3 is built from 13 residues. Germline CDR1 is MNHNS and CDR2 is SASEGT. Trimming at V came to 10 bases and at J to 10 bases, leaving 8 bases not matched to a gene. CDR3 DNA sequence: TGTGCCATAGACAGGGGGAGTGAATCACCCCTCCACTTT. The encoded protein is CAIDRGSESPLHF.

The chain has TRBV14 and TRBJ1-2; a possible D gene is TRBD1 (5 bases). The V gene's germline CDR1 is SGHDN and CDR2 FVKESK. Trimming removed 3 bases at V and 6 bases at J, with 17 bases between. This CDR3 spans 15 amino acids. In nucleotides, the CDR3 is TGTGCCAGCAGCCACGACGGACACCTCCTTGATGGCTACACCTTC. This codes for CASSHDGHLLDGYTF. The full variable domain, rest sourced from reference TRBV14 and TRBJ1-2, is EAGVTQFPSHSVIEKGQTVTLRCDPISGHDNLYWYRRVMGKEIKFLLHFVKESKQDESGMPNNRFLAERTGGTYSTLKVQPAELEDSGVYFCASSHDGHLLDGYTFGSGTRLTVV.

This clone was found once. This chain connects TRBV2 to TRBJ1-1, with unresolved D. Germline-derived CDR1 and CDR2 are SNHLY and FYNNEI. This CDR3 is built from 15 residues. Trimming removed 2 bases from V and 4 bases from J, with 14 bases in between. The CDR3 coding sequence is TGTGCCAGCAGTGAAAGCTCTACCCGGGGCACTGAAGCTTTCTTT. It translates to CASSESSTRGTEAFF.

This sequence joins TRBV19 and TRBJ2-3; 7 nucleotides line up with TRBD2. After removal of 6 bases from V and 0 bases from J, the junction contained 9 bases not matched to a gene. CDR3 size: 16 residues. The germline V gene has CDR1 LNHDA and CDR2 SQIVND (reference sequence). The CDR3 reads CASREGWGGSTDTQYF. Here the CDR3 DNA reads TGTGCCAGTAGAGAGGGTTGGGGGGGGAGCACAGATACGCAGTATTTT.

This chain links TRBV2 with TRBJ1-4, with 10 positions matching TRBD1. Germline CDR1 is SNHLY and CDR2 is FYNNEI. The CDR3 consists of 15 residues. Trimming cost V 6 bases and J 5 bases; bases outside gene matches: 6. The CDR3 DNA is TGTGCCAGCAGGCCCCAGACAGGGGGCAATGAAAAACTGTTTTTT. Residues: CASRPQTGGNEKLFF. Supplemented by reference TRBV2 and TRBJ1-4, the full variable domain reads EPEVTQTPSHQVTQMGQEVILRCVPISNHLYFYWYRQILGQKVEFLVSFYNNEISEKSEIFDDQFSVERPDGSNFTLKIRSTKLEDSAMYFCASRPQTGGNEKLFFGSGTQLSVL.

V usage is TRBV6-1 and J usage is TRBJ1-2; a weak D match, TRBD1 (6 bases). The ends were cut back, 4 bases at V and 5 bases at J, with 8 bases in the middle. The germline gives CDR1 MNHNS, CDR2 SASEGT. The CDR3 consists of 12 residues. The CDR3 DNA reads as TGTGCCAGCAGTGGACAGGTTTATGGCTACACCTTC. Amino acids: CASSGQVYGYTF.

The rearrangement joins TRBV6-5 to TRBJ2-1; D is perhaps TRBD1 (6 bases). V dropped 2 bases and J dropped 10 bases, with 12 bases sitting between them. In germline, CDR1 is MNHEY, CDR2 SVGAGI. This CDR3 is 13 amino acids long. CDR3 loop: CASSYLRGREQFF. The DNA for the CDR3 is TGTGCCAGCAGTTACCTCAGGGGCAGGGAGCAGTTCTTC.

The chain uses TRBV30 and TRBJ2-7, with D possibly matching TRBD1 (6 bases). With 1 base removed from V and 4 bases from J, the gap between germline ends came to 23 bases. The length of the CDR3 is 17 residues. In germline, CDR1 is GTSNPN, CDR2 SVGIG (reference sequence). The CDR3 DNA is TGTGCCTGGAGTGGTATTGACAGGAGTGTACCGACATACGAGCAGTACTTC. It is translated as CAWSGIDRSVPTYEQYF.

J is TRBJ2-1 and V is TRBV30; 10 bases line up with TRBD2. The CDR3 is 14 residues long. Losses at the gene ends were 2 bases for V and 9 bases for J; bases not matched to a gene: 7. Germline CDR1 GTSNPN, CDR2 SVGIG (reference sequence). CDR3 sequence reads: CAWSISGRAAEQFF. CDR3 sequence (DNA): TGTGCCTGGAGTATCAGCGGGAGGGCCGCTGAGCAGTTCTTC. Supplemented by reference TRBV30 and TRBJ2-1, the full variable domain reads SQTIHQWPATLVQPVGSPLSLECTVEGTSNPNLYWYRQAAGRGLQLLFYSVGIGQISSEVPQNLSASRPQDRQFILSSKKLLLSDSGFYLCAWSISGRAAEQFFGPGTRLTVL.

The CDR3, as DNA: TGCGCCAGCAGCCAAGGACCCCCGAGTGACAGGGGGTATACCGGGGAGCTGTTTTTT. This gives the protein CASSQGPPSDRGYTGELFF. The V gene is TRBV4-1, the J gene TRBJ2-2, with 9 bases matching TRBD1. The ends lost 1 base at V and 5 bases at J; junction bases unmatched: 14. CDR3 length: 19 residues. Germline CDR1 reads MGHRA; CDR2 reads YSYEKL.